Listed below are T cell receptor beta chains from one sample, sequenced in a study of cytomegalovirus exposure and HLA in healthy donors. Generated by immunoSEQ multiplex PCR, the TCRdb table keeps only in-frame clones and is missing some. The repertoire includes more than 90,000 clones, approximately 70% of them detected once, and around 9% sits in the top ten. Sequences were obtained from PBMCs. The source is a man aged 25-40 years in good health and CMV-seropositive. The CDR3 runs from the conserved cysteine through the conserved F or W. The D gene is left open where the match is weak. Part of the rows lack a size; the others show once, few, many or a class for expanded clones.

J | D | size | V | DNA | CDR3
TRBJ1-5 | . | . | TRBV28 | TGTGCCAGCAGCCTTGATGGCCCTCTTGAGCCCCAGCATTTT | CASSLDGPLEPQHF
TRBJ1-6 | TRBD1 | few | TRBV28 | TGTGCCAGCAGTCCCCCAGGACAGGGCTCCTATAATTCACCCCTCCACTTT | CASSPPGQGSYNSPLHF
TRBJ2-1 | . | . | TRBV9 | TGTGCCAGCAGCGTTGGCCCCGTGCGGGGTCCCCCCTACAATGAGCAGTTCTTC | CASSVGPVRGPPYNEQFF
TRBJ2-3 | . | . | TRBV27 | TGTGCCAGCAGCGTAACCGGGCCTACAGGAGATACGCAGTATTTT | CASSVTGPTGDTQYF
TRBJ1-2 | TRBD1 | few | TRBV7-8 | TGTGCCAGCAGCGTAGGGACAGGGGGCTGGGGTGGCTACACCTTC | CASSVGTGGWGGYTF
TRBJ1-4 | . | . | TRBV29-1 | TGCAGCGCGGACAGCCCAACTAATGAAAAACTGTTTTTT | CSADSPTNEKLFF
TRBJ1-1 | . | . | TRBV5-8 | TGTGCCAGCAGCTTGGGGACAGTTACTGAAGCTTTCTTT | CASSLGTVTEAFF
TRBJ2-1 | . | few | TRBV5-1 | TGCGCCAGCAGTGCAGACTACAATGAGCAGTTCTTC | CASSADYNEQFF
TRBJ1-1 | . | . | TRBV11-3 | TGTGCCAGCAGCTTAGCCCCCCAGGGGCCCACTGAAGCTTTCTTT | CASSLAPQGPTEAFF
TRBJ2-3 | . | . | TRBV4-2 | TGTGCCAGCAGCACCGCTAGCAGCACAGATACGCAGTATTTT | CASSTASSTDTQYF
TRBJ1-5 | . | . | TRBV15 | TGTGCCACCAGCCCCTACAGGGTACGGGGTCAGCCCCAGCATTTT | CATSPYRVRGQPQHF
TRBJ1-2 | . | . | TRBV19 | TGTGCCAGTAGTATAACAGTTAACTATGGCTACACCTTC | CASSITVNYGYTF
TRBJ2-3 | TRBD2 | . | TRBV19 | TGTGCCAGTAGTATAGTAGCGGGAGGGCCGGATACGCAGTATTTT | CASSIVAGGPDTQYF
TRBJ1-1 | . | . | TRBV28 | TGTGCCAGCACCTCTGGGGGCGGCGGCACTGAAGCTTTCTTT | CASTSGGGGTEAFF
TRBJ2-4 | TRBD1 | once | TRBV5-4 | TGTGCCAGCAGCCGACAGGGTTTGGGAAACATTCAGTACTTC | CASSRQGLGNIQYF
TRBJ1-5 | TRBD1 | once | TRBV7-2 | TGTGCCAGCAGCGCGGGACAGGGGGCCACCATAAATCAGCCCCAGCATTTT | CASSAGQGATINQPQHF
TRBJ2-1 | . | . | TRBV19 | TGTGCCAGTACCGACTGGAGGGATGGGGCATACAATGAGCAGTTCTTC | CASTDWRDGAYNEQFF
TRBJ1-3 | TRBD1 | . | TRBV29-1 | TGCAGCGTCGCCTATCCCGGGACAGGTTTGTCTGGAAACACCATATATTTT | CSVAYPGTGLSGNTIYF
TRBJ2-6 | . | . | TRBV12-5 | TGTGCTAGTGGTTTATCCCAGGGGGCGGGAGCCTACTCTGGGGCCAACGTCCTGACTTTC | CASGLSQGAGAYSGANVLTF
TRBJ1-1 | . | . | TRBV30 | TGTGCCTGGAGAGAGTACGAACAGGGTGTCAGGAACACTGAAGCTTTCTTT | CAWREYEQGVRNTEAFF
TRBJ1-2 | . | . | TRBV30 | TGTGCCGGACCGTATAAGGAGGGGTTTTCCTATGGCTACACCTTC | CAGPYKEGFSYGYTF
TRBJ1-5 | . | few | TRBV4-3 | TGCGCCAGCAGCCAGTCATCTAATAGCAATCAGCCCCAGCATTTT | CASSQSSNSNQPQHF
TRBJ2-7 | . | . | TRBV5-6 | TGTGCCAGCAGCCCACTCACTTCGGTGTTATACGAGCAGTACTTC | CASSPLTSVLYEQYF
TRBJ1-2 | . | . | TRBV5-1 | TGCGCCAGTAGAACAGGGTCGTTGAACTATGGCTACACCTTC | CASRTGSLNYGYTF
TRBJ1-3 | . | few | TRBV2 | TGTGCCAGCAGTGGAAGACATGAAAACACCATATATTTT | CASSGRHENTIYF
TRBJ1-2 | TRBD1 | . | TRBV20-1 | TGCAGTGGTGCGACAGGGAATGGCTACACCTTC | CSGATGNGYTF
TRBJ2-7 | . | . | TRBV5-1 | TGCGCCAGCAGCTTGGGCATCGGTAACGAGCAGTACTTC | CASSLGIGNEQYF
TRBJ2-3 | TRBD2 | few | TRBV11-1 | TGTGCCAGCAGCCCCAGCGGGAGGGCCGGAGATACGCAGTATTTT | CASSPSGRAGDTQYF
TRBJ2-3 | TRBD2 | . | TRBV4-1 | TGCGCCAGCAGCCAAGTGATCGGGGGGGCTCCCACAGATACGCAGTATTTT | CASSQVIGGAPTDTQYF
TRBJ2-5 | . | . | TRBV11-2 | TGTGCCAGCAGCCCGACCTTCCTTGGAGAATCTGGGACCCAGTACTTC | CASSPTFLGESGTQYF
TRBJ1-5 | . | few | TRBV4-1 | TGCGCCAGCAGCCAACCCCCGTCACGGGGCCGGGGGAAGCCCCAGCATTTT | CASSQPPSRGRGKPQHF
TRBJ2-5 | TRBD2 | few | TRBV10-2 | TGCGCCAGCAGTTCACCCGGGACTAGCGAGACCCAGTACTTC | CASSSPGTSETQYF
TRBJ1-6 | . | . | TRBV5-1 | TGCGCCAGCAGCTTGGCGCAGGGATATAATTCACCCCTCCACTTT | CASSLAQGYNSPLHF
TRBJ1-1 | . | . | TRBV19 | TGTGCCAGTGTCTCACGGGTCACGACTGAAGCTTTCTTT | CASVSRVTTEAFF
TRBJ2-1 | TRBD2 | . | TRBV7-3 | TGTGCCAGCAGCTTAACGACTAGCGGGGGTAACAATGAGCAGTTCTTC | CASSLTTSGGNNEQFF
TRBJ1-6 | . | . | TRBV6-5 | TGTGCCAGCAGTTACTCTTCGGGGGGACATAATTCACCCCTCCACTTT | CASSYSSGGHNSPLHF